This T cell receptor (beta chain) appears in the sequencing data of a study of CD8 T cells in Susac syndrome. Random-hexamer reverse transcription was applied to roughly 0.5 to 1 ug RNA. The CDR3 of TCR beta was amplified by immunoSEQ multiplex PCR across 54 Vbeta and 13 Jbeta. Each CDR3 protein gets one entry after TCRdb re-called the immunoSEQ multiplex PCR reads with MiXCR. The sample yields some 200,000 distinct CDR3 sequences, around 96% seen once. Peripheral blood CD8+ and CD4+ T cells were profiled by TCR beta sequencing. Between the trimmed V and J ends, which lost 3 bases and 1 base, there was a span of 13 bases. Germline assignment: CDR1 LNHDA and CDR2 SQIVND (reference sequence). The CDR3 length is 16 residues.

Sequencing used CD4+ T cells from PBMCs. The V call is TRBV19, the J call TRBJ2-1; D might be TRBD2 (6 bases). The source of this sequence is a human donor with multiple sclerosis. CDR3 DNA: TGTGCCAGTAGTATTGGGGGGAGGCGTTCCTACAATGAGCAGTTCTTC. Residues: CASSIGGRRSYNEQFF.